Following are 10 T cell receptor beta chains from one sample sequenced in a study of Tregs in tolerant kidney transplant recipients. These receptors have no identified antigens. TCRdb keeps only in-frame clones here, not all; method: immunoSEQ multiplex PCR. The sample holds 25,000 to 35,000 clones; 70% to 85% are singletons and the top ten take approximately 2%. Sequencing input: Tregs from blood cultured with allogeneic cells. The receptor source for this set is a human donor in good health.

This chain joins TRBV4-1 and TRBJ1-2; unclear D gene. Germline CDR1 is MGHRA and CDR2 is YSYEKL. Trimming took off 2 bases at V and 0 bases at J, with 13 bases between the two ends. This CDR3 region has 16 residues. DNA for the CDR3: TGCGCCAGCAGCCAACCTCCTTGGGCCGCTAACTATGGCTACACCTTC. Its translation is CASSQPPWAANYGYTF.

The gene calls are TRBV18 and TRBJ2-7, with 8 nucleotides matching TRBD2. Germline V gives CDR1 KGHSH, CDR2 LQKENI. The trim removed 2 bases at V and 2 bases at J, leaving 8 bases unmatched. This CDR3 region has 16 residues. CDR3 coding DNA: TGTGCCAGCTCACCATTTCGGGGGGGGGCGACCTACGAGCAGTACTTC. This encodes CASSPFRGGATYEQYF. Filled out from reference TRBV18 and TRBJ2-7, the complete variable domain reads NAGVMQNPRHLVRRRGQEARLRCSPMKGHSHVYWYRQLPEEGLKFMVYLQKENIIDESGMPKERFSAEFPKEGPSILRIQQVVRGDSAAYFCASSPFRGGATYEQYFGPGTRLTVT.

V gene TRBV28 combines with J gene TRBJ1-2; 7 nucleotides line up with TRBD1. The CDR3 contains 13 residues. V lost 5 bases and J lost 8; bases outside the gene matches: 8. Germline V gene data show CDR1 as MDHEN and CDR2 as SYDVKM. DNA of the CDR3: TGTGCCAGCAGTCTAACAGGGGCTAACGGCTACACCTTC. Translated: CASSLTGANGYTF.

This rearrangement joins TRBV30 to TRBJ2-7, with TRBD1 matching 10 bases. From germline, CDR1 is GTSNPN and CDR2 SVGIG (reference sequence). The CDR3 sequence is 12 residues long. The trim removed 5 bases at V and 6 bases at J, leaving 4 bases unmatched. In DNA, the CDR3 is TGTGCCTGGGGGACAGGGGCAGGCGAGCAGTACTTC. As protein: CAWGTGAGEQYF.

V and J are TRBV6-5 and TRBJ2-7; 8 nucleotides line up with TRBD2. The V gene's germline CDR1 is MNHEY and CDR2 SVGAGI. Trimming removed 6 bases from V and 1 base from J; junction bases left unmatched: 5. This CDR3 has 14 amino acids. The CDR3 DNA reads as TGTGCCAGCAGCCTAGGACTAGCTTCCTACGAGCAGTACTTC. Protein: CASSLGLASYEQYF.

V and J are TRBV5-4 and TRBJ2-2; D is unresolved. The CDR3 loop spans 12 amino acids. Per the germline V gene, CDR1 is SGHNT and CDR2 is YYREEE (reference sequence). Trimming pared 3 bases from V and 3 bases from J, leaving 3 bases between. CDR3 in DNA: TGTGCCAGCAGCTCATACACCGGGGAGCTGTTTTTT. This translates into CASSSYTGELFF.

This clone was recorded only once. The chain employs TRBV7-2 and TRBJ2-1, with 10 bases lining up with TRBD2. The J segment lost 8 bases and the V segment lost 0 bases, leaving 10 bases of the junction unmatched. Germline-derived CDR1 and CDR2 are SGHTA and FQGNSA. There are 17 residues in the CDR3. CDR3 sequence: CASSLARGSGRSHEQFF. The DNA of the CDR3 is TGTGCCAGCAGCTTAGCTCGGGGTAGCGGGAGGTCACATGAGCAGTTCTTC.

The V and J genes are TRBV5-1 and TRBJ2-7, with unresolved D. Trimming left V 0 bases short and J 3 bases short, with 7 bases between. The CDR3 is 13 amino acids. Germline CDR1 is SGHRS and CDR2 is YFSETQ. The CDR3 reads CASSLVQSYEQYF. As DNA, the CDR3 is TGCGCCAGCAGCTTGGTCCAGAGCTACGAGCAGTACTTC.

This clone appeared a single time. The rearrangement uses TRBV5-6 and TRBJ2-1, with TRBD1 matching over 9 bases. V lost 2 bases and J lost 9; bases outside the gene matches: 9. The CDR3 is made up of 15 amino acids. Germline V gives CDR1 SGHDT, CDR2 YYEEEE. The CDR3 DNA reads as TGTGCCAGCAGCTTAAGACAGGGGGGTTACGCTGAGCAGTTCTTC. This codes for CASSLRQGGYAEQFF.

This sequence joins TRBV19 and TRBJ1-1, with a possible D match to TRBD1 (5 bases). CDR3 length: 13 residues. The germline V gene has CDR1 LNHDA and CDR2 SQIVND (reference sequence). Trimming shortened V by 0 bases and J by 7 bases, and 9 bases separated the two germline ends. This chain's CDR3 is CASSIEGVGEAFF. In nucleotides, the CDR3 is TGTGCCAGTAGTATAGAGGGGGTTGGTGAAGCTTTCTTT.